Each of the 15 T cell receptor beta chains below was sequenced from the same sample in a study of shared clonotypes between healthy human individuals. Positively selected for CCR7, the CD45RO-negative cells used as naive CD8 cells excluded terminally differentiated effector memory CD45RA+ cells. The method was immunoSEQ multiplex PCR; TCRdb's version includes in-frame clones alone and lacks a portion of them. Seen here are about 2.2 million clones, approximately 94% observed once, and the top ten hold under 2%. Sequencing was carried out using naive CD8+ T cells from PBMCs. The receptors derive from a man between 18 and 29 years old in good health. Some clones in this sample may be carry-over from other donors' samples.

This rearrangement joins TRBV23-1 to TRBJ1-2; a weak D match, TRBD1 (6 bases). TRBV23-1 is assigned to the ORF class and has an uncertain function. The length of the CDR3 is 13 residues. Trimming removed 3 bases at V and 6 bases at J, with 11 bases between. This CDR3 reads CASSHYQGHGYTF. The DNA of the CDR3 is TGCGCCAGCAGTCACTACCAGGGGCATGGCTACACCTTC.

This clone was seen a single time. This rearrangement joins TRBV5-1 to TRBJ1-2, with a possible D match to TRBD1 (5 bases). The CDR3 is 15 amino acids. Germline V gene sequence: CDR1 SGHRS, CDR2 YFSETQ. V lost 4 bases and J 2 bases, leaving 15 bases between the germline ends. CDR3 residues: CASSNPGRSNYGYTF. The CDR3 nucleotides are TGCGCCAGCAGCAATCCAGGGAGGTCGAACTATGGCTACACCTTC.

The V and J genes are TRBV9 and TRBJ2-2, with D hard to call. CDR1 is SGDLS, CDR2 YYNGEE, per germline. The CDR3 has 16 amino acids. V lost 4 bases to trimming and J lost 1 base, with 14 bases between them. The CDR3 here is CASSSYQAMNTGELFF. The CDR3 region has the DNA TGTGCCAGCAGCTCCTACCAGGCGATGAACACCGGGGAGCTGTTTTTT.

The rearrangement joins TRBV6-4 to TRBJ1-2; perhaps TRBD1 as D (6 bases). Looked up from germline, CDR1 is MRHNA and CDR2 is SNTAGT. This CDR3 is built from 13 residues. Deletions cut 9 bases from V and 4 bases from J, with 15 bases between. The CDR3 here is CARLQGLCYGYTF. In nucleotides, the CDR3 is TGTGCCAGACTACAGGGCCTCTGCTATGGCTACACCTTC.

This chain links TRBV27 with TRBJ1-4; D is possibly TRBD1 (6 bases). This CDR3 has 14 residues. From germline, CDR1 is MNHEY and CDR2 SMNVEV (reference sequence). V gave up 4 bases and J gave up 8 bases, with 14 bases separating them. CDR3 coding DNA: TGTGCCAGCAGTTCAGGGGTTTTCGGGGAAAAACTGTTTTTT. Translation: CASSSGVFGEKLFF.

In this sample, this clone turned up a few times. The same CDR3 can be traced to other DNA sequences in this sample. The V and J genes are TRBV7-9 and TRBJ1-1; unclear D gene. The CDR3 sequence is 13 residues long. Germline loops: CDR1 SEHNR, CDR2 FQNEAQ (reference sequence). The ends were cut back, 1 base at V and 3 bases at J, with 6 bases in the middle. The chain's CDR3 is CASSLGGDTEAFF. The CDR3 DNA follows: TGTGCCAGCAGCTTAGGTGGGGACACTGAAGCTTTCTTT.

The rearrangement joins TRBV27 to TRBJ2-7, with TRBD2 identical over 11 bases. There are 15 residues in the CDR3. Germline V gene data show CDR1 as MNHEY and CDR2 as SMNVEV (reference sequence). Trimming took 5 bases from V and 3 from J; bases not matched to a gene: 6. The CDR3 sequence: CASSPWGTSGYEQYF. The CDR3 nucleotides read TGTGCCAGCAGTCCCTGGGGGACTAGCGGCTACGAGCAGTACTTC.

The gene calls are TRBV7-8 and TRBJ2-7; possibly TRBD1 for D (6 bases). The CDR3 covers 14 residues. CDR1 is SGHVS and CDR2 is FQNEAQ in the germline V gene. Trimming took 4 bases from V and 4 from J, leaving 14 bases between them. The CDR3 spells CASSSAGVLYEQYF. In nucleotides, the CDR3 is TGTGCCAGCAGCTCCGCAGGGGTTCTTTACGAGCAGTACTTC.

The gene calls are TRBV7-9 and TRBJ2-7; D is ambiguous. Germline values: CDR1 SEHNR, CDR2 FQNEAQ (reference sequence). The V and J ends lost 5 bases and 6 bases respectively, with 11 bases between them. The CDR3 runs 12 residues. The CDR3 DNA reads TGTGCCAGCAGCCCCCTCCCGACCGAGCAGTACTTC. This sequence encodes CASSPLPTEQYF.

The sample holds one count of this clone. This sequence joins TRBV29-1 and TRBJ1-2, with a possible D match to TRBD1 (5 bases). Germline CDR1 SQVTM, CDR2 ANQGSEA. The CDR3 loop spans 13 amino acids. The V gene lost 7 bases and the J gene lost 5 bases, with 17 bases spanning the gap. The CDR3 DNA reads TGCAGCGCCGGAGGGGCAGGTGTATATGGCTACACCTTC. Its translation is CSAGGAGVYGYTF.

The rearrangement joins TRBV27 to TRBJ2-7; TRBD2 is a possible D gene (6 bases). The CDR3 runs 13 residues. CDR1 is MNHEY and CDR2 is SMNVEV in the germline V gene (reference sequence). Trimming took 6 bases from V and 2 from J, leaving 11 bases between them. CDR3: CASRKAGTYEQYF. CDR3 DNA: TGTGCCAGCAGGAAAGCGGGCACCTACGAGCAGTACTTC.

The chain uses TRBV28 and TRBJ1-1; no definite D call. The ends were cut back, 5 bases at V and 8 bases at J, with 18 bases in the middle. The CDR3 loop spans 14 amino acids. Per the germline V gene, CDR1 is MDHEN and CDR2 is SYDVKM. This CDR3 reads CASSPRVASREAFF. The CDR3 DNA sequence: TGTGCCAGCAGTCCGAGGGTGGCGTCAAGGGAAGCTTTCTTT.

The J gene is TRBJ2-7, the V gene TRBV6-5; weak D call: TRBD2 (6 bases). The CDR3 covers 12 residues. Trimming pared 5 bases from V and 6 bases from J, leaving 11 bases between. The germline CDR1 and CDR2 sequences are MNHEY and SVGAGI. CDR3 nucleotide sequence: TGTGCCAGCAGTGCGGGACTCAGCGAGCAGTACTTC. Translating it yields CASSAGLSEQYF.

The V and J genes are TRBV5-1 and TRBJ2-7, with D hard to call. Trimming removed 0 bases from V and 4 bases from J, with 17 bases in between. Germline V CDR1 and CDR2: SGHRS, YFSETQ. This CDR3 spans 16 amino acids. DNA for the CDR3: TGCGCCAGCAGCTTGGCGCCGGTCCAGGCCTCTTACGAGCAGTACTTC. It encodes CASSLAPVQASYEQYF.

This clone appeared a single time. The chain uses TRBV13 and TRBJ2-7, with D tentatively TRBD2 (5 bases). Per germline, CDR1 PRHDT and CDR2 FYEKMQ (reference sequence). The CDR3 covers 14 residues. The ends were cut back, 4 bases at V and 1 base at J, with 11 bases in the middle. The chain's CDR3 is CASSSGRGSYEQYF. CDR3 nucleotide sequence: TGTGCCAGCAGCTCCGGCCGGGGTTCCTACGAGCAGTACTTC.